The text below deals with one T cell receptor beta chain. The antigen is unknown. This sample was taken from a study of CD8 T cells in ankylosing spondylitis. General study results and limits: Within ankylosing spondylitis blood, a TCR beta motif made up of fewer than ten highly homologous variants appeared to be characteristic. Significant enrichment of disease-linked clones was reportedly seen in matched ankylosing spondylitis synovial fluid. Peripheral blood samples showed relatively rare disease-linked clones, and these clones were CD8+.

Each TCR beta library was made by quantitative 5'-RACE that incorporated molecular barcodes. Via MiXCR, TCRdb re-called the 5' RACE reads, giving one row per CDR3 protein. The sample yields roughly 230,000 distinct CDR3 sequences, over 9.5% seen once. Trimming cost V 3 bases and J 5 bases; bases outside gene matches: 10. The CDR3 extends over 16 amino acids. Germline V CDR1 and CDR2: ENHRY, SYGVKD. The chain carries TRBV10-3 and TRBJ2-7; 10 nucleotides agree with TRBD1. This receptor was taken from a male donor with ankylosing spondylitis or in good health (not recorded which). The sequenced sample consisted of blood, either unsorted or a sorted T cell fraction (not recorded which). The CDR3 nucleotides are TGTGCCATCAGTGACCCTGGGACAGGGGTGATCGACGAGCAGTACTTC. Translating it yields CAISDPGTGVIDEQYF.